Shown below are 32 T cell receptor beta chains from a single sample sequenced in a study of beta chain features in type 1 diabetes. Expressed TCRB transcripts got sequenced, as all isolated RNA was reverse transcribed. Sequencing used immunoSEQ multiplex PCR; TCRdb keeps in-frame clones, though not all of them. The table records roughly 170,000 clones, 10% to 15% of them present only once. Sequencing used central memory CD4+ T cells from blood. The source of these receptors is a young woman in good health.

The rearrangement links TRBV28 to TRBJ2-7; 9 positions agree with TRBD2. The germline gives CDR1 MDHEN, CDR2 SYDVKM. J was trimmed by 1 base and V by 6 bases; bases with no gene match: 7. The CDR3 is made up of 15 amino acids. CDR3 nucleotide sequence: TGTGCCAGCAGGAACAGGGGACTAGCTTCCTACGAGCAGTACTTC. This translates into CASRNRGLASYEQYF.

There are a few counts of this clone. This CDR3 reads CASNGRDTYEQYF. The CDR3 coding sequence is TGTGCCAGCAACGGCAGGGATACCTACGAGCAGTACTTC. The chain joins TRBV25-1 to TRBJ2-7, with D possibly TRBD1 on 5 matching bases. With 7 bases removed from V and 2 bases from J, the gap between germline ends came to 12 bases. Per the germline V gene, CDR1 is MGHDK and CDR2 is SYGVNS. The CDR3 has 13 residues.

V and J are TRBV5-1 and TRBJ1-2; 9 nucleotides line up with TRBD1. V gave up 3 bases and J gave up 7 bases; unmatched junction bases: 7. Germline loops: CDR1 SGHRS, CDR2 YFSETQ. CDR3 length: 14 residues. The CDR3 DNA follows: TGCGCCAGCAGCTCACAGGGGGCGCAACCTGGCTACACCTTC. Encoded protein: CASSSQGAQPGYTF.

This clone was recorded a few times. The chain links TRBV25-1 to TRBJ1-5; possibly TRBD1 for D (5 bases). V lost 3 bases, J lost 4 bases, and 7 bases lay in between. CDR1 and CDR2 (germline): MGHDK, SYGVNS. The CDR3 runs 13 residues. CDR3 nucleotide sequence: TGTGCCAGCAGTGATACAGGTAATCAGCCCCAGCATTTT. Protein: CASSDTGNQPQHF.

V gene TRBV29-1 combines with J gene TRBJ1-4; TRBD1 might be the D (5 bases). The CDR3 covers 14 residues. V lost 0 bases to trimming and J lost 5 bases, with 10 bases between them. Germline values: CDR1 SQVTM, CDR2 ANQGSEA. CDR3 DNA sequence: TGCAGCGTTGAAGATGGGGACTTCAATGAAAAACTGTTTTTT. Translating it yields CSVEDGDFNEKLFF.

The V call is TRBV11-3, the J call TRBJ2-1, with 8 bases identical to TRBD2. Looked up from germline, CDR1 is SGHNT and CDR2 is YENEEA. J gave up 3 bases and V 1 base, and 2 bases lay outside the gene matches. The CDR3 consists of 15 residues. The CDR3: CASSLGAGVYNEQFF. The CDR3 DNA sequence: TGTGCCAGCAGCTTAGGAGCGGGGGTCTACAATGAGCAGTTCTTC.

There are a few counts of this clone. The V gene is TRBV27, the J gene TRBJ2-3, with D maybe TRBD2 (5 bases). Trimming left V 2 bases short and J 6 bases short, with 12 bases between. The CDR3 extends over 14 amino acids. Germline V gene sequence: CDR1 MNHEY, CDR2 SMNVEV (reference sequence). For the CDR3, the DNA is TGTGCCAGCAGTTTAAGACGGGATTTCGATACGCAGTATTTT. This gives the protein CASSLRRDFDTQYF.

This rearrangement joins TRBV5-1 to TRBJ2-1; 9 nucleotides agree with TRBD2. This CDR3 has 14 amino acids. V gave up 0 bases and J gave up 5 bases; unmatched junction bases: 0. From germline, CDR1 is SGHRS and CDR2 YFSETQ. CDR3 nucleotide sequence: TGCGCCAGCAGCTTGGTAGCGGGAGACAATGAGCAGTTCTTC. It encodes CASSLVAGDNEQFF.

This chain joins TRBV5-4 and TRBJ2-7, with 7 bases that match TRBD1. The CDR3 spans 15 residues. V lost 4 bases to trimming and J lost 6 bases; unmatched junction nucleotides: 13. The germline V gene encodes CDR1 SGHNT and CDR2 YYREEE (reference sequence). The CDR3 DNA sequence: TGTGCCAGCAGCCGAACAGGGGCCCTCATTAGCGAGCAGTACTTC. Protein: CASSRTGALISEQYF.

This clone was seen only a few times. The gene calls are TRBV5-4 and TRBJ2-3, with 9 positions matching TRBD2. This CDR3 contains 16 residues. Looked up from germline, CDR1 is SGHNT and CDR2 is YYREEE (reference sequence). With V trimmed by 4 bases and J by 5 bases, 11 bases remained unmatched. CDR3 protein: CASSPAIAGGEDTQYF. In nucleotides, the CDR3 is TGTGCCAGCAGCCCGGCAATCGCGGGAGGGGAAGATACGCAGTATTTT.

This clone was observed a handful of times. This rearrangement joins TRBV21-1 to TRBJ2-7; TRBD1 was called by the table and not checked on the DNA. TRBV21-1 counts as a pseudogene. The CDR3 sequence is 16 residues long. CDR3 sequence: CASSKGQGARSYEQYF. CDR3 DNA: TGTGCCAGCAGCAAAGGACAGGGGGCCCGGTCCTACGAGCAGTACTTC.

The DNA for the CDR3 is TGCGCCAGCAGCCTGAGGACAGAGGTGAACACTGAAGCTTTCTTT. Its translation: CASSLRTEVNTEAFF. The V call is TRBV5-1, the J call TRBJ1-1, with a possible D match to TRBD1 (6 bases). Trimming removed 4 bases from V and 0 bases from J, with 13 bases in between. The CDR3 has 15 residues. Germline V CDR1 and CDR2: SGHRS, YFSETQ. Together with reference TRBV5-1 and TRBJ1-1, the CDR3 gives the full variable domain: KAGVTQTPRYLIKTRGQQVTLSCSPISGHRSVSWYQQTPGQGLQFLFEYFSETQRNKGNFPGRFSGRQFSNSRSEMNVSTLELGDSALYLCASSLRTEVNTEAFFGQGTRLTVV.

At least ten counts were recorded for this clone. The genes are TRBV28 and TRBJ2-1; 7 bases agree with TRBD2. The CDR3 sequence is 15 residues long. The germline V gene has CDR1 MDHEN and CDR2 SYDVKM. J lost 0 bases, V lost 7 bases, and 6 bases had no gene match. CDR3 sequence: CASMWEGGSYNEQFF. CDR3 nucleotide sequence: TGTGCCAGCATGTGGGAGGGTGGCTCCTACAATGAGCAGTTCTTC.

This chain uses TRBV29-1 with TRBJ2-1; TRBD2 aligns across 7 bases. The CDR3 is 14 residues long. Losses at the gene ends were 0 bases for V and 7 bases for J; bases not matched to a gene: 6. Germline CDR1 reads SQVTM; CDR2 reads ANQGSEA. The CDR3 region is CSVEDPLAPNEQFF. The CDR3 nucleotides read TGCAGCGTTGAAGATCCACTAGCGCCAAATGAGCAGTTCTTC.

The chain joins TRBV18 to TRBJ2-1; D is undetermined. Germline CDR1 and CDR2: KGHSH and LQKENI. V was trimmed by 5 bases and J by 9 bases, leaving 5 bases between them. This CDR3 is built from 10 residues. The DNA of the CDR3 is TGTGCCAGCTCAGCGTCTGAGCAGTTCTTC. Its translation is CASSASEQFF.

This chain connects TRBV2 to TRBJ2-7, with TRBD1 as a possible D gene (5 bases). This CDR3 comprises 11 residues. CDR1 and CDR2 (germline): SNHLY, FYNNEI. The V end lost 10 bases, the J end lost 7 bases, and 14 bases lay between the germline ends. As DNA, the CDR3 is TGTGCCACAGGGTACCTGGGTGAGCAGTACTTC. Protein: CATGYLGEQYF.

This clone has only a few counts. The V call is TRBV29-1, the J call TRBJ2-2; 7 nucleotides agree with TRBD1. This CDR3 has 14 residues. Germline lookup yields CDR1 SQVTM and CDR2 ANQGSEA. With 5 bases clipped from V and 2 bases from J, the junction kept 5 bases outside the gene matches. CDR3 sequence: CSVRTGDNTGELFF. CDR3 in DNA: TGCAGCGTTCGAACAGGGGATAACACCGGGGAGCTGTTTTTT.

The chain couples TRBV7-3 to TRBJ2-5; 8 nucleotides line up with TRBD2. Unmatched junction bases numbered 9, after V lost 2 bases and J lost 4 bases. Germline V gene data show CDR1 as SGHTA and CDR2 as FQGTGA. CDR3 length equals 16 residues. CDR3 DNA: TGTGCCAGCAGCTTACTCGGGAGGGTGGGCGGAGAGACCCAGTACTTC. It translates to CASSLLGRVGGETQYF.

This clone was detected only a few times. The gene calls are TRBV18 and TRBJ2-5; D is uncertain. Germline V gives CDR1 KGHSH, CDR2 LQKENI. There are 14 residues in the CDR3. The V end lost 0 bases, the J end lost 7 bases, and 12 bases lay between the germline ends. The CDR3 sequence is CASSPPLAEVTQYF. The CDR3 DNA follows: TGTGCCAGCTCACCACCTCTGGCCGAAGTGACCCAGTACTTC.

The chain couples TRBV6-5 to TRBJ1-3; 7 positions agree with TRBD1. CDR3 length: 15 residues. CDR1 is MNHEY, CDR2 SVGAGI, per germline. The trim removed 5 bases at V and 4 bases at J, leaving 8 bases unmatched. The CDR3: CASSPSGTDGNTIYF. CDR3 sequence (DNA): TGTGCCAGCAGTCCCTCCGGGACAGACGGAAACACCATATATTTT.

V and J are TRBV27 and TRBJ1-1, with 9 bases that match TRBD1. V was pared by 5 bases and J by 3 bases, with 4 bases of the junction left unmatched. The CDR3 is 14 amino acids. Germline V gives CDR1 MNHEY, CDR2 SMNVEV (reference sequence). DNA of the CDR3: TGTGCCAGCAGTCCCGGACAGGGGTACACTGAAGCTTTCTTT. Its protein is CASSPGQGYTEAFF.

The chain employs TRBV18 and TRBJ2-3; 10 bases are shared with TRBD1. The CDR3 sequence is 16 residues long. V gave up 3 bases and J gave up 9 bases; unmatched junction bases: 12. Germline CDR1 KGHSH, CDR2 LQKENI. CDR3 amino acids: CASSPETGGISGTQYF. The DNA of the CDR3 is TGTGCCAGCTCACCCGAGACAGGGGGCATCTCTGGGACGCAGTATTTT.

The chain joins TRBV5-1 to TRBJ2-1; perhaps TRBD1 as D (8 bases). Germline lookup yields CDR1 SGHRS and CDR2 YFSETQ. The CDR3 consists of 15 residues. V gave up 0 bases and J gave up 6 bases, with 13 bases separating them. CDR3: CASSLGQGTTNEQFF. DNA for the CDR3: TGCGCCAGCAGCTTGGGACAGGGGACTACCAATGAGCAGTTCTTC.

This clone was counted only a few times. The rearrangement joins TRBV11-3 to TRBJ2-5, with D tentatively TRBD2 (6 bases). Germline V gene lookup returns CDR1 SGHNT and CDR2 YENEEA. Between the trimmed V and J ends, which lost 2 bases and 5 bases, there was a span of 6 bases. There are 12 residues in the CDR3. CDR3 bases: TGTGCCAGCAGCTTACGGGGGGAGACCCAGTACTTC. Its translation is CASSLRGETQYF.

This clone was seen more than once but under ten times. The rearrangement uses TRBV19 and TRBJ2-6; D ambiguous. CDR1 is LNHDA, CDR2 SQIVND, per germline (reference sequence). Trimming pared 7 bases from V and 0 bases from J, leaving 10 bases between. This CDR3 region has 15 residues. CDR3 region: CASNLQFSGANVLTF. As DNA, the CDR3 is TGTGCCAGTAACCTACAGTTCTCTGGGGCCAACGTCCTGACTTTC.

The chain carries TRBV18 and TRBJ2-4; a weak D match, TRBD1 (5 bases). The CDR3 has 14 amino acids. V lost 2 bases to trimming and J lost 7 bases, with 12 bases between them. Looked up from germline, CDR1 is KGHSH and CDR2 is LQKENI. The CDR3 reads CASSPTGFRNIQYF. CDR3 bases: TGTGCCAGCTCACCAACAGGCTTCAGGAACATTCAGTACTTC.

This chain connects TRBV7-9 to TRBJ2-1, with 11 bases that match TRBD2. CDR1 SEHNR and CDR2 FQNEAQ come from the germline V gene (reference sequence). V lost 4 bases and J lost 4; bases outside the gene matches: 6. CDR3 length: 16 amino acids. The CDR3 DNA follows: TGTGCCAGCAGCTACTCCGGGACTAGCGGTTACAATGAGCAGTTCTTC. Translation gives CASSYSGTSGYNEQFF.

The V call is TRBV11-2, the J call TRBJ1-1, with TRBD1 as a possible D gene (5 bases). V lost 5 bases and J lost 6, with 16 bases in between. This CDR3 is built from 14 residues. CDR1 and CDR2 (germline): SGHAT, FQNNGV. The CDR3 is CASSLDLVGAEAFF. CDR3 DNA sequence: TGTGCCAGCAGCCTGGACCTGGTAGGGGCTGAAGCTTTCTTT.

This clone was counted only a few times. The gene calls are TRBV9 and TRBJ1-2; 7 positions agree with TRBD1. V lost 3 bases, J lost 4 bases, and 9 bases stayed unmatched. This CDR3 contains 15 residues. The V gene's germline CDR1 is SGDLS and CDR2 YYNGEE. This CDR3 reads CASSGQQGLGYGYTF. CDR3 in DNA: TGTGCCAGCAGCGGACAACAGGGGCTAGGCTATGGCTACACCTTC.

This clone came up a few times. The genes are TRBV5-6 and TRBJ2-5; D is unclear. CDR1 and CDR2 from the germline V gene are SGHDT and YYEEEE. Trimming took off 3 bases at V and 9 bases at J, with 12 bases between the two ends. The CDR3 extends over 12 amino acids. As DNA, the CDR3 is TGTGCCAGCAGCTCGACCACCCGGGCCCAGTACTTC. Encoded protein: CASSSTTRAQYF.

The sample holds a few counts of this clone. V is TRBV19 and J is TRBJ1-5; TRBD1 matches 8 bases. Trimming at V came to 2 bases and at J to 5 bases, leaving 11 bases not matched to a gene. Per germline, CDR1 LNHDA and CDR2 SQIVND (reference sequence). This CDR3 has 17 amino acids. This chain's CDR3 is CASSIILGQAEDQPQHF. Written as DNA, the CDR3 is TGTGCCAGTAGTATAATTTTGGGACAGGCTGAGGATCAGCCCCAGCATTTT.

The V and J genes are TRBV28 and TRBJ2-5; 8 nucleotides match TRBD1. V trimming: 4 bases; J trimming: 9 bases; junction bases outside the gene matches: 19. This CDR3 contains 17 residues. The V gene's germline CDR1 is MDHEN and CDR2 SYDVKM. Written as DNA, the CDR3 is TGTGCCAGCAGTTCACCTCGGACAGGGACCAAGGATAAGGCCCAGTACTTC. Protein sequence: CASSSPRTGTKDKAQYF.